One sample yielded the 15 T cell receptor beta chains listed below, sequenced in a study of T cell responses to AZD1222 COVID-19 vaccine. TCRdb's table, derived via immunoSEQ multiplex PCR, lists solely in-frame clones and lacks some. The sample includes over 85,000 clones, approximately 81% seen only once; the top ten take 15% to 20%. Sequences were derived from peripheral blood, sampled on day 0 of AZD1222 vaccination. The receptors come from an adult in good health.

V gene TRBV27 combines with J gene TRBJ1-5; D is undetermined. Germline assignment: CDR1 MNHEY and CDR2 SMNVEV (reference sequence). V lost 0 bases to trimming and J lost 7 bases, with 7 bases between them. The CDR3 has 13 residues. CDR3 in DNA: TGTGCCAGCAGTTTATCGGCAGCGCAGCCCCAGCATTTT. Protein: CASSLSAAQPQHF.

This clone was found once. The chain combines TRBV27 with TRBJ2-5; a possible D gene is TRBD2 (5 bases). The CDR3 sequence is 15 residues long. Trimming took 2 bases from V and 7 from J, leaving 17 bases between them. Germline CDR1 is MNHEY and CDR2 is SMNVEV (reference sequence). CDR3 nucleotides: TGTGCCAGCAGTTTACAGGACCTTCAGGAGGTGACCCAGTACTTC. Translating it yields CASSLQDLQEVTQYF.

This chain links TRBV24-1 with TRBJ1-1; D remains ambiguous. The CDR3 has 14 amino acids. The germline V and J ends were trimmed by 4 bases and 3 bases, with 11 bases remaining between them. Germline CDR1 KGHDR, CDR2 SFDVKD. The CDR3: CATSDNSRDTEAFF. CDR3 sequence (DNA): TGTGCCACCAGTGACAATAGTAGGGACACTGAAGCTTTCTTT.

CDR3 residues: CASAGRGWNEQFF. The CDR3 region has the DNA TGTGCCAGCGCGGGGCGGGGGTGGAATGAGCAGTTCTTC. V is TRBV12-3 or TRBV12-4 and J is TRBJ2-1; 7 positions match TRBD2. J was trimmed by 7 bases and V by 8 bases; bases with no gene match: 8. The CDR3 extends over 13 amino acids.

This clone was detected only a few times. The V gene is TRBV5-1, the J gene TRBJ2-1, with 9 bases that match TRBD2. Germline lookup yields CDR1 SGHRS and CDR2 YFSETQ. The trim removed 1 base at V and 2 bases at J, leaving 13 bases unmatched. The CDR3 consists of 19 residues. The CDR3, as DNA: TGCGCCAGCAGCTTGCTTATCGTGGGGGTAGCGGGGGCCTACAATGAGCAGTTCTTC. It translates to CASSLLIVGVAGAYNEQFF. Full variable domain (outside the CDR3, taken from reference TRBV5-1 and TRBJ2-1): KAGVTQTPRYLIKTRGQQVTLSCSPISGHRSVSWYQQTPGQGLQFLFEYFSETQRNKGNFPGRFSGRQFSNSRSEMNVSTLELGDSALYLCASSLLIVGVAGAYNEQFFGPGTRLTVL.

The chain combines TRBV10-3 with TRBJ1-2; 7 bases are a match to TRBD1. The germline V gene encodes CDR1 ENHRY and CDR2 SYGVKD. This CDR3 contains 12 residues. With 4 bases clipped from V and 11 bases from J, the junction kept 7 bases outside the gene matches. The CDR3 nucleotides read TGTGCCATCAGTGGACAGGGAAGAGGATACACCTTC. Translation: CAISGQGRGYTF.

In nucleotides, the CDR3 is TGTGCCACCAGTGATTCCGACAGGGGGTTTTACGGCTACACCTTC. Its protein product is CATSDSDRGFYGYTF. This chain joins TRBV24-1 and TRBJ1-2; TRBD1 agrees at 9 bases. Germline V CDR1 and CDR2: KGHDR, SFDVKD. The CDR3 runs to 15 residues. With 2 bases clipped from V and 8 bases from J, the junction kept 8 bases outside the gene matches.

The gene calls are TRBV11-2 and TRBJ2-1, with TRBD2 matching over 11 bases. The V segment lost 4 bases and the J segment 7 bases; nucleotides outside the gene matches: 6. The CDR3 runs to 15 residues. Germline CDR1 and CDR2: SGHAT and FQNNGV. Here the CDR3 DNA reads TGTGCCAGCAGCTATAGCGGGGGGGCAGCGAATGAGCAGTTCTTC. Translated: CASSYSGGAANEQFF.

The V call is TRBV10-1, the J call TRBJ2-3, with a possible D match to TRBD2 (7 bases). The germline CDR1 and CDR2 sequences are WNHNN and SYGVQD (reference sequence). The CDR3 loop spans 13 amino acids. Trimming removed 8 bases from V and 1 base from J, with 10 bases in between. This chain's CDR3 is CASGGAGTDTQYF. CDR3 bases: TGCGCCAGCGGGGGGGCCGGCACAGATACGCAGTATTTT.

This chain links TRBV23-1 with TRBJ1-2; D not certain. TRBV23-1 is recorded as an ORF, its role being uncertain. This CDR3 has 13 residues. Trimming took 4 bases from V and 3 from J, leaving 9 bases between them. CDR3 sequence reads: CASSRPGDYGYTF. The CDR3 DNA reads TGCGCCAGCAGTCGTCCAGGAGACTATGGCTACACCTTC.

The chain uses TRBV4-2 and TRBJ1-4; tentatively, D is TRBD1 (5 bases). V lost 0 bases and J lost 2, with 13 bases in between. Germline V gene lookup returns CDR1 LGHNA and CDR2 YNFKEQ. This CDR3 has 17 amino acids. The CDR3 spells CASSQDLAGTTNEKLFF. The CDR3 region has the DNA TGTGCCAGCAGCCAAGATCTGGCGGGGACTACTAATGAAAAACTGTTTTTT.

The chain carries TRBV7-3 and TRBJ2-3; no clear D gene. The CDR3 length is 16 residues. The germline V and J ends were trimmed by 2 bases and 0 bases, with 12 bases remaining between them. Per the germline V gene, CDR1 is SGHTA and CDR2 is FQGTGA. Written as DNA, the CDR3 is TGTGCCAGCAGCTTATACCCGACTGGCAGCACAGATACGCAGTATTTT. Amino acid sequence: CASSLYPTGSTDTQYF.

This clone was seen a handful of times. This chain uses TRBV11-3 with TRBJ1-2, with D possibly TRBD1 on 5 matching bases. Germline CDR1 reads SGHNT; CDR2 reads YENEEA. CDR3 length: 15 amino acids. Trimming cost V 2 bases and J 0 bases, with 10 bases left between them. Written as DNA, the CDR3 is TGTGCCAGCAGCTTATCAGGGACCGCTAACTATGGCTACACCTTC. This encodes CASSLSGTANYGYTF.

This chain joins TRBV7-2 and TRBJ2-2; D might be TRBD1 or TRBD2, each matching 6 bases. The CDR3 consists of 14 residues. V was pared by 3 bases and J by 4 bases, with 9 bases between. Germline loops: CDR1 SGHTA, CDR2 FQGNSA. The CDR3 protein is CASSFRGLTGELFF. The CDR3 DNA is TGTGCCAGCAGCTTCCGGGGGCTCACCGGGGAGCTGTTTTTT.

This sequence joins TRBV2 and TRBJ2-7, with 7 nucleotides matching TRBD2. Germline V gives CDR1 SNHLY, CDR2 FYNNEI. V was clipped by 1 base and J by 5 bases; unmatched bases: 11. This CDR3 region has 16 residues. CDR3 sequence: CASSEGVWEAGNEQYF. Here the CDR3 DNA reads TGTGCCAGCAGTGAAGGTGTCTGGGAAGCGGGAAACGAGCAGTACTTC.